The text below deals with one TCR beta chain. The CDR3 runs 13 residues. CDR1 is ENHRY and CDR2 is SYGVKD in the germline V gene. The J segment lost 5 bases and the V segment lost 3 bases, leaving 2 bases of the junction unmatched. Preparation of the TCRbeta library involved a method that used unique molecular identifiers. TCRdb re-analysed the PCR reads in MiXCR, keeping a single row per CDR3 protein. The sample holds about 360,000 distinct CDR3 sequences, roughly 13% seen once. This entry belongs to a study of T-cell reconstitution after alpha-beta-depleted transplantation in children. This TCR was recovered from a human donor who donated a stem cell graft to a child with Fanconi anemia. Sequenced here: PBMCs, sampled from the stem cell graft. The rearrangement joins TRBV10-3 to TRBJ1-1; TRBD1 matches 8 bases. In DNA, the CDR3 is TGTGCCATCAGTGACGACAGGGGAACTGAAGCTTTCTTT. Amino acid sequence: CAISDDRGTEAFF.